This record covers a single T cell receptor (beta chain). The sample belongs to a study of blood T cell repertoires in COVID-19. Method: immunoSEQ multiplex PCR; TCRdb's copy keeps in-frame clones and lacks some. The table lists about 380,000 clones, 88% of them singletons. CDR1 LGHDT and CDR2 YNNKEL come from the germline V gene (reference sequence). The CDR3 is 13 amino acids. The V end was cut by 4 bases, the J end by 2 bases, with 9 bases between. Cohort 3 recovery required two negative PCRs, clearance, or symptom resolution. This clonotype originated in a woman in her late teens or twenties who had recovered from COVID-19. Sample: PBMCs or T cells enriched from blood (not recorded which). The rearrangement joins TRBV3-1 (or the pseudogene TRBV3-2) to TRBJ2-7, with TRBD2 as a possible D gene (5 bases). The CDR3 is CASSRRGTYEQYF. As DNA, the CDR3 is TGTGCCAGCAGCCGACGGGGAACCTACGAGCAGTACTTC.